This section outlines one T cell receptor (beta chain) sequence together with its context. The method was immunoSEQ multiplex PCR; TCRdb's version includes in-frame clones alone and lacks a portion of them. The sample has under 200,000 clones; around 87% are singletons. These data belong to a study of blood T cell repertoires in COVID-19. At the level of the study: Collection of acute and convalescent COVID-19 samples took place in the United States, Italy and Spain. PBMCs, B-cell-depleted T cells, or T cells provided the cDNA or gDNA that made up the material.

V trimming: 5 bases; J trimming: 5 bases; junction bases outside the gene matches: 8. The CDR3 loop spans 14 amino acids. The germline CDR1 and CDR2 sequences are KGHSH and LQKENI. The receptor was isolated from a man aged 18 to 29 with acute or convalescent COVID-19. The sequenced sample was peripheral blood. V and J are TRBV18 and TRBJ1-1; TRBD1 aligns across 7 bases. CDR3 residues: CASSSNTGATEAFF. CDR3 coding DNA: TGTGCCAGCTCATCAAATACAGGGGCAACTGAAGCTTTCTTT.